Listed below are T cell receptor beta chains from one sample, sequenced in a study of T cells in Graves' hyperthyroidism and ophthalmopathy. TCRdb re-called the multiplex PCR reads through MiXCR, storing one row per CDR3 protein. The data show more than 300,000 distinct CDR3 sequences, over 10% seen once. Sequenced material: blood. The receptors come from a woman younger than 35 with Graves' hyperthyroidism. Each CDR3 is given with its conserved first and last residue. The order of the fields is D gene, J gene, clone size, V gene, CDR3 DNA, CDR3 protein. The D gene is left open where the match is weak. The listing skips clone size in some rows; elsewhere it reads once, few, many or a size class.

D: -; J: TRBJ1-1; size: many; V: TRBV28; DNA: TGTGCCAGCAGTTCCTTCAACCTGAACACTGAAGCTTTCTTT; CDR3: CASSSFNLNTEAFF
D: -; J: TRBJ1-1; size: many; V: TRBV2; DNA: TGTGCCAGCAGTGAATCTGGGGGGCTCACTGAAGCTTTCTTT; CDR3: CASSESGGLTEAFF
D: -; J: TRBJ1-3; size: -; V: TRBV28; DNA: TGTGCCAGCAGCCGCTTCGGGACATCTTCTGGAAACACCATATATTTT; CDR3: CASSRFGTSSGNTIYF
D: -; J: TRBJ1-6; size: many; V: TRBV12-3/TRBV12-4; DNA: TGTGCCAGCAGTTCCAGGGACTACCGGAATTCACCCCTCCACTTT; CDR3: CASSSRDYRNSPLHF
D: TRBD2; J: TRBJ2-2; size: many; V: TRBV6-2/TRBV6-3; DNA: TGTGCCAGCAGTTACGTACTAGCGGGAGGGATTAGTACCGGGGAGCTGTTTTTT; CDR3: CASSYVLAGGISTGELFF
D: -; J: TRBJ2-1; size: many; V: TRBV3-1; DNA: TGTGCCAGCAGCCAAGCTACGACTATGGTCGGGCAGTTCTTC; CDR3: CASSQATTMVGQFF
D: TRBD2; J: TRBJ2-1; size: many; V: TRBV2; DNA: TGTGCCAGCAGTGAAAGTACTAGCGGGAGTTATTACAATGAGCAGTTCTTC; CDR3: CASSESTSGSYYNEQFF
D: -; J: TRBJ2-3; size: many; V: TRBV11-2; DNA: TGTGCCAGCAGCTCTCGATGGGCTAGCAGCACAGATACGCAGTATTTT; CDR3: CASSSRWASSTDTQYF
D: -; J: TRBJ2-5; size: -; V: TRBV20-1; DNA: TGCAGTGCTAGAGATTACCAAGAGACCCAGTACTTC; CDR3: CSARDYQETQYF
D: -; J: TRBJ1-1; size: -; V: TRBV6-1; DNA: TGTGCCAGCCTTGCCTTAAGCAGGATGAACACTGAAGCTTTCTTT; CDR3: CASLALSRMNTEAFF
D: -; J: TRBJ2-1; size: -; V: TRBV5-1; DNA: TGCGCCAGCAGCTTGTCCTACCCCCCTGGAAATGAGCAGTTCTTC; CDR3: CASSLSYPPGNEQFF
D: TRBD2; J: TRBJ2-2; size: -; V: TRBV4-1; DNA: TGCGCCAGCAGCCAAGATATTGGTAGCGGGGGCACCGGGGAGCTGTTTTTT; CDR3: CASSQDIGSGGTGELFF
D: TRBD2; J: TRBJ2-2; size: many; V: TRBV11-3; DNA: TGTGCCAGCAGCTCGGACCCCTCGCGGGGGGGCCTGACCGGGGAGCTGTTTTTT; CDR3: CASSSDPSRGGLTGELFF
D: -; J: TRBJ1-2; size: many; V: TRBV7-9; DNA: TGTGCCAGCAGCCGAAGCGGCGGGGGCGCCGTAGGCTACACCTTC; CDR3: CASSRSGGGAVGYTF
D: -; J: TRBJ1-4; size: -; V: TRBV5-1; DNA: TGCGCCGGCAGCTTGGCTGCAGGGAGAAATGAGAAACTGTTTTTT; CDR3: CAGSLAAGRNEKLFF
D: -; J: TRBJ1-6; size: few; V: TRBV7-2; DNA: TGTGCCAGCAGCTTATTTCCGTGGAGGGATAATTCACCCCTCCACTTT; CDR3: CASSLFPWRDNSPLHF
D: -; J: TRBJ2-5; size: many; V: TRBV28; DNA: TGTGCCAGCAGTTTAAGGCGACGGGAGACCCAGTACTTC; CDR3: CASSLRRRETQYF
D: -; J: TRBJ2-3; size: many; V: TRBV15; DNA: TGTGCCACCAGCCCCCCCGGCACAGATACGCAGTATTTT; CDR3: CATSPPGTDTQYF
D: TRBD1; J: TRBJ1-2; size: many; V: TRBV28; DNA: TGTGCCAGCAGTTTGACCGGGACAGGGTCTGGCTACACCTTC; CDR3: CASSLTGTGSGYTF
D: -; J: TRBJ2-1; size: many; V: TRBV29-1; DNA: TGCAGCGTTGTGACAGGCGCCGCCAATGAGCAGTTCTTC; CDR3: CSVVTGAANEQFF
D: TRBD1; J: TRBJ1-5; size: many; V: TRBV2; DNA: TGTGCCAGCAGTGAAGGACAGGGCGGGAACAATCAGCCCCAGCATTTT; CDR3: CASSEGQGGNNQPQHF
D: -; J: TRBJ2-7; size: many; V: TRBV2; DNA: TGTGCCAGCCGGGCTTCCTACGAGCAGTACTTC; CDR3: CASRASYEQYF
D: -; J: TRBJ2-7; size: many; V: TRBV7-2; DNA: TGTGCCAGCAGCTTCCAGGGTACGGAGGAGCAGTACTTC; CDR3: CASSFQGTEEQYF
D: -; J: TRBJ1-1; size: many; V: TRBV12-3/TRBV12-4; DNA: TGTGCCAGCCACTCGCGGGAAATTTCCACTGAAGCTTTCTTT; CDR3: CASHSREISTEAFF